This paragraph reports one T cell receptor beta chain. What it binds is unknown. Samples had at least 7 million PBMCs isolated from them. This entry belongs to a study of blood T cells in healthy people across ages. Across the whole study: Using template switching, researchers captured about one barcoded beta molecule for each two T cells. Study-wide points: It was not known whether donors were CMV positive (a possible confounder of expanded clonotype changes). What prevented conclusive comparison of naive and antigen-experienced cells was that PBMCs were unsorted.

Together with a sample-barcoded 5' primer, a J-beta primer mix was included in a second PCR lasting roughly 6 to 12 cycles. TCRdb redid the calling of the 5' RACE reads with MiXCR, one entry per CDR3 protein. In the table there are 780,000 or so distinct CDR3 sequences, approximately 53% of which are singletons. CDR1 is SGHNT, CDR2 YYREEE, per germline (reference sequence). The CDR3 length is 14 residues. Deletions cut 0 bases from V and 5 bases from J, with 10 bases between. The clonotype was recovered from a man aged 35 to 55 in good health. The chain couples TRBV5-4 to TRBJ2-3; TRBD1 or TRBD2 may be the D gene (5 bases each). Sequences were obtained from blood. The DNA of the CDR3 is TGTGCCAGCAGCTTGGAATATGGGGGAGATACGCAGTATTTT. Translating it yields CASSLEYGGDTQYF.